A single sample is the source of the 9 T cell receptor beta chains below, sequenced in a study of CD8 T cells in ankylosing spondylitis. In TCRdb, the 5' RACE reads were re-called with MiXCR into one record per CDR3 protein. The sample lists approximately 210,000 distinct CDR3 sequences, roughly 13% occurring once. Source material: blood, either unsorted or a sorted T cell fraction (not recorded which). The receptors shown here come from a male donor with ankylosing spondylitis or in good health (not recorded which).

In this sample, this clonotype turned up many times. The chain couples TRBV4-2 to TRBJ2-3; D gene ambiguous. The CDR3 loop spans 14 amino acids. The V end lost 0 bases, the J end lost 3 bases, and 7 bases lay between the germline ends. CDR1 and CDR2 (germline): LGHNA, YNFKEQ. In DNA, the CDR3 is TGTGCCAGCAGCCAAGAGTTCCTGACAGATACGCAGTATTTT. Protein product: CASSQEFLTDTQYF.

This clonotype was detected ten times or more. This chain links TRBV6-4 with TRBJ2-3, with TRBD2 matching 8 bases. Germline loops: CDR1 MRHNA, CDR2 SNTAGT. Unmatched junction bases numbered 3, after V lost 3 bases and J lost 1 base. This CDR3 is 15 amino acids long. As DNA, the CDR3 is TGTGCCAGCAGTGAGGATAGCGGGGGCACAGATACGCAGTATTTT. Its translation: CASSEDSGGTDTQYF.

This sequence joins TRBV30 and TRBJ2-1, with 9 bases fitting TRBD1. Germline assignment: CDR1 GTSNPN and CDR2 SVGIG (reference sequence). CDR3 length: 10 residues. V lost 5 bases and J lost 15; bases outside the gene matches: 5. The CDR3 reads CAWGGQGTFF. The CDR3 bases are TGTGCCTGGGGGGGACAGGGTACGTTCTTC.

This clonotype was observed a handful of times. The gene calls are TRBV20-1 and TRBJ2-6; D gene uncertain. The V end was cut by 0 bases, the J end by 3 bases, with 3 bases between. The germline V gene has CDR1 DFQATT and CDR2 SNEGSKA (reference sequence). This CDR3 has 13 residues. CDR3 in DNA: TGCAGTGCTAGAGATCGTGGGGCCAACGTCCTGACTTTC. Protein: CSARDRGANVLTF.

The V call is TRBV20-1, the J call TRBJ1-1, with D unclear. Germline CDR1 and CDR2: DFQATT and SNEGSKA (reference sequence). The CDR3 extends over 16 amino acids. With 5 bases removed from V and 8 bases from J, the gap between germline ends came to 27 bases. The CDR3: CSARHSHRLAISEAFF. The CDR3 DNA follows: TGCAGTGCTCGCCACTCACACAGATTAGCGATCTCGGAAGCTTTCTTT.

A remark on this clonotype: A much larger clone lies a single base off, so this may be a read error. The V and J genes are TRBV6-1 and TRBJ2-5; 8 nucleotides align to TRBD2. V dropped 6 bases and J dropped 3; count of bases not matched to a gene: 9. This CDR3 is built from 15 residues. In germline, CDR1 is MNHNS, CDR2 SASEGT. CDR3 DNA sequence: TGTGCCAGCAGGCCAGAAAGCGGGAGTGAAGAGACCCAGTACTTC. Amino acid sequence: CASRPESGSEETQYF.

In this sample, this clonotype turned up a few times. The chain is built from TRBV21-1 and TRBJ2-7. TRBV21-1 has pseudogene status. This CDR3 has 15 residues. CDR3 sequence (DNA): TGTGCCAGCAGCAAAGTATTGGACAGCTCCTACGAGCAGTACTTC. Amino acid sequence: CASSKVLDSSYEQYF.

This clonotype was seen a few times. The chain is built from TRBV20-1 and TRBJ2-7; 7 bases map to TRBD2. This CDR3 region has 11 residues. With 6 bases clipped from V and 6 bases from J, the junction kept 5 bases outside the gene matches. Germline CDR1 and CDR2: DFQATT and SNEGSKA (reference sequence). CDR3 amino acids: CSAREGSEQYF. The CDR3 bases are TGCAGTGCCAGGGAGGGATCCGAGCAGTACTTC.

A few counts support this clonotype. The gene calls are TRBV12-5 and TRBJ1-2; TRBD1 agrees at 7 bases. V dropped 3 bases and J dropped 8; count of bases not matched to a gene: 12. Germline V gene sequence: CDR1 LGHNT, CDR2 FRNRAP. There are 15 residues in the CDR3. The CDR3 coding sequence is TGTGCTAGTGGTTTCGAAGCGGAGGGGGCTGAGGGCTACACCTTC. It codes for CASGFEAEGAEGYTF.